This TCR beta chain is drawn from a study of blood T cell repertoires in COVID-19. Turning to the study itself: The United States, Italy and Spain supplied acute and convalescent COVID-19 samples. T cells, B-cell-depleted T cells, or PBMCs supplied cDNA or gDNA.

How the authors handled the data: Amplification of reference gene primers provided the estimated nucleated cell counts. Some clones are missing from TCRdb's copy, which holds only in-frame ones; the method was immunoSEQ multiplex PCR. V, J and clone size derive from that table, while D and trimming were established from the DNA sequence. The repertoire has roughly 300,000 clones, about 82% of them found once; the top ten carry 1.5% to 2%. The sample was peripheral blood. The clonotype originates from a woman in her forties or fifties with acute or convalescent COVID-19.

CDR3 loop: CAWSSKNSGANVLTF. CDR3 nucleotides: TGTGCCTGGAGCTCTAAGAACTCTGGGGCCAACGTCCTGACTTTC. This chain uses TRBV30 with TRBJ2-6; the D is unclear. Germline CDR1 reads GTSNPN; CDR2 reads SVGIG (reference sequence). The length of the CDR3 is 15 residues. The ends were cut back, 3 bases at V and 0 bases at J, with 9 bases in the middle.